This T cell receptor beta chain is from a study of CD8 T cells in ankylosing spondylitis (TCRdb year 2017). Study-level background: T cell receptor beta repertoires were profiled in healthy donors and ankylosing spondylitis patients so that disease-linked TCR variants could be found. The full study cohort was made up of over 20 ankylosing spondylitis patients and 108 healthy donors. Peripheral blood was sampled, and synovial fluid was also collected from ankylosing spondylitis patients. Overall results and qualifications from the work: A TCR beta motif made up of eight highly homologous amino acid variants appeared to be characteristic of blood from ankylosing spondylitis patients. The disease-linked clones had a CD8+ phenotype and were found at relatively low frequencies in peripheral blood. The disease-linked clones were reported as significantly enriched in matched synovial fluid samples from ankylosing spondylitis patients. Some motif variants had previously been reported in the synovial fluid and blood of reactive arthritis patients, which suggests shared mechanisms of disease initiation.

Data came from an Illumina HiSeq 2500. TCR beta libraries were prepared by quantitative 5'-RACE with molecular barcodes. Under the source paper's analysis protocol: To identify disease-linked TCR variants, a new computational method was used, one built on a probabilistic model of VDJ rearrangement. The public reads were run again by TCRdb, first through fastp at Q25 and then through MiXCR, and only productive beta chains were kept. Identical CDR3 protein sequences are pooled into one entry, listed with their most common genes and DNA. TCRdb's processing, not the authors' own work, is the source of the V and J calls. The sample table records roughly 350,000 distinct CDR3 sequences; approximately 8.2% of these occur just once. The biggest ten clones account for less than 15% of the sample. The sample holds a few counts of this clonotype. The antigen it recognizes is unknown. No much larger clonotype is one base removed from it; base qualities were not supplied.

Trimming removed 4 bases from V and 0 bases from J, leaving 12 bases between the germline ends. According to the germline V gene, CDR1 reads SGHRS and CDR2 reads YFSETQ. Including the terminal cysteine and phenylalanine, the CDR3 comprises 15 residues. Of all the DNA, just the CDR3 is kept, 45 bases in frame from base 1. The sequence is built from TRBV5-1 and TRBJ2-3, with the D segment identity uncertain. The sample was blood, either unsorted or a sorted T cell fraction (not recorded which). The TCR comes from a male donor with ankylosing spondylitis. In nucleotides, the sequence is TGCGCCAGCAGCGGACCAACCCCTAGCACAGATACGCAGTATTTT. It encodes CASSGPTPSTDTQYF.